These 12 T cell receptor beta chains came from one sample sequenced in a study of T cell changes during pregnancy in multiple sclerosis. Repertoires were generated with immunoSEQ multiplex PCR, while TCRdb's copy carries only in-frame clones and drops some. The sample carries tens of thousands of clones, around 93% recorded once. The input for sequencing was peripheral blood, taken in the second trimester of pregnancy. The receptors were sampled from a female donor with multiple sclerosis, enrolled in a pregnancy study.

This clone was recorded once. The chain carries TRBV6-1 and TRBJ2-7; 7 nucleotides match TRBD1. V shed 4 bases, J shed 3 bases, and the junction held 6 bases outside the gene matches. Germline-derived CDR1 and CDR2 are MNHNS and SASEGT. The CDR3 is made up of 14 amino acids. The CDR3: CASSVGQVNYEQYF. CDR3 DNA sequence: TGTGCCAGCAGTGTTGGACAGGTCAACTACGAGCAGTACTTC.

Here the CDR3 DNA reads TGTGCCAGTAGTACCTATGACCGCAGGGGTAGCAATCAGCCCCAGCATTTT. Protein: CASSTYDRRGSNQPQHF. The J gene is TRBJ1-5, the V gene TRBV19; possible D gene TRBD1, 6 bases. Germline-derived CDR1 and CDR2 are LNHDA and SQIVND (reference sequence). The CDR3 extends over 17 amino acids. V lost 4 bases and J lost 0, with 16 bases in between.

This clone was detected only once. The chain carries TRBV9 and TRBJ1-2; the match to TRBD1 covers 8 bases. V lost 3 bases to trimming and J lost 4 bases; unmatched junction nucleotides: 5. CDR3 length equals 14 residues. CDR1 is SGDLS and CDR2 is YYNGEE in the germline V gene. Here the CDR3 DNA reads TGTGCCAGCAGCGCTAGGGACAGGACCTATGGCTACACCTTC. Protein product: CASSARDRTYGYTF.

The chain recombines TRBV27 with TRBJ2-3, with 8 bases matching TRBD2. The trim removed 3 bases at V and 0 bases at J, leaving 5 bases unmatched. The CDR3 extends over 16 amino acids. Looked up from germline, CDR1 is MNHEY and CDR2 is SMNVEV (reference sequence). CDR3 sequence: CASSFASGGSTDTQYF. In DNA, the CDR3 is TGTGCCAGCAGTTTCGCCAGCGGGGGAAGCACAGATACGCAGTATTTT.

V usage is TRBV6-5 and J usage is TRBJ2-7, with a tentative D call TRBD2 (6 bases). The length of the CDR3 is 13 residues. V shed 2 bases and J shed 3 bases, with 8 bases lying between them. Per the germline V gene, CDR1 is MNHEY and CDR2 is SVGAGI. As DNA, the CDR3 is TGTGCCAGCAGTTACGGAGGGGTCTACGAGCAGTACTTC. This gives the protein CASSYGGVYEQYF.

The gene calls are TRBV27 and TRBJ2-3, with 11 bases that match TRBD2. Trimming removed 5 bases from V and 2 bases from J; junction bases left unmatched: 6. The CDR3 spans 16 residues. Germline CDR1 reads MNHEY; CDR2 reads SMNVEV (reference sequence). The CDR3 bases are TGTGCCAGCAGTACGCTACTAGCGGGAGACACAGATACGCAGTATTTT. It translates to CASSTLLAGDTDTQYF.

The gene calls are TRBV7-9 and TRBJ1-1; the D is unclear. V lost 4 bases to trimming and J lost 1 base, with 16 bases between them. In germline, CDR1 is SEHNR, CDR2 FQNEAQ (reference sequence). The CDR3 has 16 amino acids. The CDR3, as DNA: TGTGCCAGCAGCTCACCGCCAGATAACAAGAACACTGAAGCTTTCTTT. Amino acids: CASSSPPDNKNTEAFF.

J is TRBJ2-3 and V is TRBV5-6; TRBD1 matches 7 bases. The CDR3 has 15 amino acids. The J segment lost 5 bases and the V segment lost 0 bases, leaving 6 bases of the junction unmatched. Germline lookup yields CDR1 SGHDT and CDR2 YYEEEE. The CDR3 region has the DNA TGTGCCAGCAGCTTGGAACAGGGGAGAGTAGATACGCAGTATTTT. Translation gives CASSLEQGRVDTQYF.

The chain links TRBV19 to TRBJ2-1; 7 bases are a match to TRBD1. V was clipped by 5 bases and J by 15 bases; unmatched bases: 13. This CDR3 has 13 amino acids. Per the germline V gene, CDR1 is LNHDA and CDR2 is SQIVND (reference sequence). CDR3 nucleotide sequence: TGTGCCAGTAGTTCGCTAGGGGGCCGTGAGGCGTTCTTC. Its translation: CASSSLGGREAFF.

The J gene is TRBJ2-3, the V gene TRBV7-9; weak D call: TRBD1 (5 bases). V was clipped by 7 bases and J by 0 bases, with 11 bases between them. This CDR3 region has 14 residues. Germline V gene sequence: CDR1 SEHNR, CDR2 FQNEAQ (reference sequence). CDR3 region: CASIRGASTDTQYF. The CDR3 DNA reads TGTGCCAGCATCCGTGGGGCTAGCACAGATACGCAGTATTTT.

The chain recombines TRBV18 with TRBJ2-2; D unresolved. The CDR3 runs to 13 residues. The V gene's germline CDR1 is KGHSH and CDR2 LQKENI. V was pared by 3 bases and J by 2 bases, with 4 bases between. The CDR3 DNA reads as TGTGCCAGCTCACCTCTTAACACCGGGGAGCTGTTTTTT. Residues: CASSPLNTGELFF.

J is TRBJ2-3 and V is TRBV6-5, with D possibly being TRBD1 (6 bases). This CDR3 has 13 amino acids. Trimming stripped 8 bases from V and 1 base from J, with 10 bases between. The V gene's germline CDR1 is MNHEY and CDR2 SVGAGI. DNA for the CDR3: TGTGCCAGCTTGGGGGCCGGCACAGATACGCAGTATTTT. Its translation: CASLGAGTDTQYF.